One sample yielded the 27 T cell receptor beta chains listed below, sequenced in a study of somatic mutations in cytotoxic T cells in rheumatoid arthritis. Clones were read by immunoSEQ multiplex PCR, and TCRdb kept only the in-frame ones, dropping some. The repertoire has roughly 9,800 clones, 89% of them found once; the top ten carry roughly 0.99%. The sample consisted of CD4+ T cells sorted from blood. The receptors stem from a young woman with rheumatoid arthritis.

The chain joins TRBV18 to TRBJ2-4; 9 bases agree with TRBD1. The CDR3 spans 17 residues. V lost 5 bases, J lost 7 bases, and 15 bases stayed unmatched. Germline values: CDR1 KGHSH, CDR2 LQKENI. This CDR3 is CASSSSGTGIYVNIQYF. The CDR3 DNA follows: TGTGCCAGCTCATCATCCGGGACAGGGATTTACGTGAACATTCAGTACTTC. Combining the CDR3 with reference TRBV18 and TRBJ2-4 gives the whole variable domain NAGVMQNPRHLVRRRGQEARLRCSPMKGHSHVYWYRQLPEEGLKFMVYLQKENIIDESGMPKERFSAEFPKEGPSILRIQQVVRGDSAAYFCASSSSGTGIYVNIQYFGAGTRLSVL.

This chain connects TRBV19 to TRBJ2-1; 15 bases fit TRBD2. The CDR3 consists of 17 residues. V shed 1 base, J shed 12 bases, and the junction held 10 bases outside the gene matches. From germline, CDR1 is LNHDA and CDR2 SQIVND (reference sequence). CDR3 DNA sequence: TGTGCCAGTAGTATAGGATGGACTAGCGGGAGGGCCCGTGGGCAGTTCTTC. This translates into CASSIGWTSGRARGQFF. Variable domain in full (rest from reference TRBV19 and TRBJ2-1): DGGITQSPKYLFRKEGQNVTLSCEQNLNHDAMYWYRQDPGQGLRLIYYSQIVNDFQKGDIAEGYSVSREKKESFPLTVTSAQKNPTAFYLCASSIGWTSGRARGQFFGPGTRLTVL.

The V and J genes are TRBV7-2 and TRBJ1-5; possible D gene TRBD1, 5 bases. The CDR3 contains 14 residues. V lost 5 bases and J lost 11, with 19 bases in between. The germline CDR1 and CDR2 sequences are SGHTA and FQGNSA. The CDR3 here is CASSGGRGGRTQHF. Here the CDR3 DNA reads TGTGCCAGCAGCGGGGGGAGGGGCGGGAGGACCCAGCATTTT.

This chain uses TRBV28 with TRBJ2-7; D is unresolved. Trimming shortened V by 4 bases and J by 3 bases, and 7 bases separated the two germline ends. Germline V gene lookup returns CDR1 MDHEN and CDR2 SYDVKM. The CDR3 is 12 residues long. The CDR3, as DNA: TGTGCCAGCAGTTCCTATATCTACGAGCAGTACTTC. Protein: CASSSYIYEQYF.

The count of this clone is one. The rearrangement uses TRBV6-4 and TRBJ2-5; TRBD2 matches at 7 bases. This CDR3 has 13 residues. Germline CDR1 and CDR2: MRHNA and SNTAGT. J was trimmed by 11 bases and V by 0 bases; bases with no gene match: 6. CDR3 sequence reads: CASSDSWGGEQYF. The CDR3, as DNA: TGTGCCAGCAGTGACTCATGGGGAGGGGAGCAGTACTTC.

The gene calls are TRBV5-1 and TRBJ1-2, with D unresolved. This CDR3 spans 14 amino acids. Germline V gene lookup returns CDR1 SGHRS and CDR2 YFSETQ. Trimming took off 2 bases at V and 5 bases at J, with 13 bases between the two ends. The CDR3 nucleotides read TGCGCCAGCAGCTTAAATGAGGGCGTATATGGCTACACCTTC. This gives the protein CASSLNEGVYGYTF.

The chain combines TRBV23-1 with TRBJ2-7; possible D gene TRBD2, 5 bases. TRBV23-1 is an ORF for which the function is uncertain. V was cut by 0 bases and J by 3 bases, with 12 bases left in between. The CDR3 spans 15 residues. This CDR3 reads CASSQSSYSVYEQYF. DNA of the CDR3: TGCGCCAGCAGTCAATCGAGTTATAGCGTCTACGAGCAGTACTTC.

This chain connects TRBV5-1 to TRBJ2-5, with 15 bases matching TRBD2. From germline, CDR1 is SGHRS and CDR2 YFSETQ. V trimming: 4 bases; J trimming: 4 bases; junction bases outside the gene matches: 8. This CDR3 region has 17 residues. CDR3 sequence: CASSPWTSGGAGETQYF. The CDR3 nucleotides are TGCGCCAGCAGCCCCTGGACTAGCGGGGGGGCAGGAGAGACCCAGTACTTC.

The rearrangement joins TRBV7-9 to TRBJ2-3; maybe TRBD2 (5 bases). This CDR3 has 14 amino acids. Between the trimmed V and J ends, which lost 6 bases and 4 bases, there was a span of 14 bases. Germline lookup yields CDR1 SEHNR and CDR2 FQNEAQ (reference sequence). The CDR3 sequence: CASSHNGVADTQYF. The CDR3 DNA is TGTGCCAGCAGTCACAACGGGGTTGCAGATACGCAGTATTTT.

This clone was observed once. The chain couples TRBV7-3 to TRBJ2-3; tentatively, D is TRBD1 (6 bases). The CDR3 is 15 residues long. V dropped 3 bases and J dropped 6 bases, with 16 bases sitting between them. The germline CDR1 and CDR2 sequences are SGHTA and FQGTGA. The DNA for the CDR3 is TGTGCCAGCAGCTTGCAGGGGCCCCAGAAGGATACGCAGTATTTT. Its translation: CASSLQGPQKDTQYF.

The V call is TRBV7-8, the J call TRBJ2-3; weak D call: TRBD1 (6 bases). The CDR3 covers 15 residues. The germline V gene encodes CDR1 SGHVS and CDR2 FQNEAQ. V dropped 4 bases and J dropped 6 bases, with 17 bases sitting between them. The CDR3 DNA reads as TGTGCCAGCAGCTGGAACCAGGGGACGTGGGATACGCAGTATTTT. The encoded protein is CASSWNQGTWDTQYF.

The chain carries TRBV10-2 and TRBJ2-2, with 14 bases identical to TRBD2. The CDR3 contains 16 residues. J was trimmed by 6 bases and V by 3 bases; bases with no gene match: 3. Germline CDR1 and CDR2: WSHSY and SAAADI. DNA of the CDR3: TGCGCCAGCAGTGAAAGACTAGCGGGAGGGCCCGGGGAGCTGTTTTTT. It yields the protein CASSERLAGGPGELFF.

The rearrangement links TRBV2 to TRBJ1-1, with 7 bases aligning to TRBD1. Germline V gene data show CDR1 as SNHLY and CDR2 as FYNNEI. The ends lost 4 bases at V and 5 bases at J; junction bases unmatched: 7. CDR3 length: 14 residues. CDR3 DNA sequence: TGTGCCAGCAGTGCTAGGACAGGTAAAACTGAAGCTTTCTTT. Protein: CASSARTGKTEAFF.

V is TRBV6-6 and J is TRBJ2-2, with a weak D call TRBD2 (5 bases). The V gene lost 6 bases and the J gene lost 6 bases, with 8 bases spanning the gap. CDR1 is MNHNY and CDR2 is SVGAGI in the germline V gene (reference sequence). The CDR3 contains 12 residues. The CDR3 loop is CASSPRAGELFF. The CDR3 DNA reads TGTGCCAGCAGCCCGCGGGCCGGGGAGCTGTTTTTT.

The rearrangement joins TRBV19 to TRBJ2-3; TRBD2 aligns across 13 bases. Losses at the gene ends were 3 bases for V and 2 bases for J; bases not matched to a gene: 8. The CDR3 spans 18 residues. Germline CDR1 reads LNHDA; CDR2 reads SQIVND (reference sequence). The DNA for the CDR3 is TGTGCCAGTAGTATGCAACTAGCGGGGGGGCCTAACACAGATACGCAGTATTTT. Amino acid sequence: CASSMQLAGGPNTDTQYF.

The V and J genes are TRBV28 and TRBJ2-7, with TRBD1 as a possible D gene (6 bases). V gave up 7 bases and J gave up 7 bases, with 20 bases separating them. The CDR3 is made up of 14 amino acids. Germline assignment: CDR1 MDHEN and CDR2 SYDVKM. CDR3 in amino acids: CASNPRTVFREQYF. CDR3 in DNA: TGTGCCAGCAACCCCCGGACAGTGTTCAGAGAGCAGTACTTC.

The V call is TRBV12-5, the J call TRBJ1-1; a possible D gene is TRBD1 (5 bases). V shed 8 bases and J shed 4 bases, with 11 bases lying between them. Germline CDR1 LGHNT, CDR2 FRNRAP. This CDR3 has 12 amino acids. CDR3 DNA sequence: TGTGCTAGTAGGAGTCAGGGCACTGAAGCTTTCTTT. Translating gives CASRSQGTEAFF.

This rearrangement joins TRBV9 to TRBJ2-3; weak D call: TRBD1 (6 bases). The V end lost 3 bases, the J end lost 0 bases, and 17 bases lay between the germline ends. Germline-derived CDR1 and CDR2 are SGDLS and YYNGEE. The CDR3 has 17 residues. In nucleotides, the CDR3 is TGTGCCAGCAGCGAGGGGGATAGACGGACTAGCACAGATACGCAGTATTTT. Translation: CASSEGDRRTSTDTQYF.

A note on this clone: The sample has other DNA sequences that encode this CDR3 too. The CDR3 region is CASSGRGPSSYEQYF. The CDR3 DNA follows: TGTGCCAGCAGTGGGCGAGGGCCGAGCTCCTACGAGCAGTACTTC. V gene TRBV27 combines with J gene TRBJ2-7; tentatively, D is TRBD2 (5 bases). There are 15 residues in the CDR3. The germline V gene encodes CDR1 MNHEY and CDR2 SMNVEV (reference sequence). The ends were cut back, 5 bases at V and 0 bases at J, with 14 bases in the middle.

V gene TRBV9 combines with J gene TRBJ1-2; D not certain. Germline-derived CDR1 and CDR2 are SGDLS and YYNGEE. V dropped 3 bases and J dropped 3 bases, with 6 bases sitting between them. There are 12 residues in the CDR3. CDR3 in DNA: TGTGCCAGCAGCGCTTCGGACTATGGCTACACCTTC. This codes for CASSASDYGYTF.

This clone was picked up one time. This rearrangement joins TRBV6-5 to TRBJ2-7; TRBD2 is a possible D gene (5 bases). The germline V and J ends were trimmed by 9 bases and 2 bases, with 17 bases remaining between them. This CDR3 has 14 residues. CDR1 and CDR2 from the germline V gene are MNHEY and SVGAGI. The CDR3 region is CASWTPGRTYEQYF. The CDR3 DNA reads TGTGCCAGTTGGACTCCCGGGCGGACCTACGAGCAGTACTTC.

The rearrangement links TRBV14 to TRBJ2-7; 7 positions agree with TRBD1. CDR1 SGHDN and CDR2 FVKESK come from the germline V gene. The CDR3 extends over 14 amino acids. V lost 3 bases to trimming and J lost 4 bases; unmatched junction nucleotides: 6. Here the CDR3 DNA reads TGTGCCAGCAGCCACCGGGACAGTAGATACGAGCAGTACTTC. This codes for CASSHRDSRYEQYF.

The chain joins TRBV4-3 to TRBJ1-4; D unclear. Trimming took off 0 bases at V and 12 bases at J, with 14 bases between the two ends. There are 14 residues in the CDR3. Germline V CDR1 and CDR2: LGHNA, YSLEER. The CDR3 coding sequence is TGCGCCAGCAGCCAAGATGTTGGGGAGTGGCAACTGTTTTTT. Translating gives CASSQDVGEWQLFF.

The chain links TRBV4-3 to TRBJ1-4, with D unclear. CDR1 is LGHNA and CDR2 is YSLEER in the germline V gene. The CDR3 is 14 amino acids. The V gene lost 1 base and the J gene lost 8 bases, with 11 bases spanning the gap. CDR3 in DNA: TGCGCCAGCAGCCAAGGAAAGGGAGGAGAAAAACTGTTTTTT. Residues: CASSQGKGGEKLFF.

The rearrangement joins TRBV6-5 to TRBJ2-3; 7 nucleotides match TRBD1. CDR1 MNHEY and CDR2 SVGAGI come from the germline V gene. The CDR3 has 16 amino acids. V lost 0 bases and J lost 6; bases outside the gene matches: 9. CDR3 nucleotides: TGTGCCAGCAGTTACTCGGCAGGGGAGACAGGGGATACGCAGTATTTT. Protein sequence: CASSYSAGETGDTQYF.

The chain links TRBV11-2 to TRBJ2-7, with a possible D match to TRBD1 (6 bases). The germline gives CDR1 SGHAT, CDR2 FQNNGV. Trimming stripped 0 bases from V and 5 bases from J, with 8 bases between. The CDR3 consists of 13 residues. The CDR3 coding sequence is TGTGCCAGCAGCTTAGACAGGGACAACGAGCAGTACTTC. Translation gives CASSLDRDNEQYF.

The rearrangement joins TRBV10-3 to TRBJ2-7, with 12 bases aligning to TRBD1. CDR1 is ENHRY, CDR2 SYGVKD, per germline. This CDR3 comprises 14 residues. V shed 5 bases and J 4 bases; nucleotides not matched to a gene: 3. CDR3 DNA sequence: TGTGCCATCAGTCGGGACAGGGGGCCTTACGAGCAGTACTTC. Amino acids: CAISRDRGPYEQYF.